This T cell receptor (beta chain) was identified during a study of graft-versus-host responses after intestinal transplantation. Study-wide points: Circulating GvH clones peaking coincided with falling HvG clones soon after transplant. Present in recipient marrow, GvH clones included some that appeared first in ileum or blood.

With regard to this clone: Its antigen is still unknown.

TCRdb's table, derived via immunoSEQ multiplex PCR, lists solely in-frame clones and lacks some. Of tens of thousands of clones listed, around 90% are singletons. Germline-derived CDR1 and CDR2 are ENHRY and SYGVKD. Trimming shortened V by 10 bases and J by 4 bases, and 20 bases separated the two germline ends. This CDR3 is 15 amino acids long. This receptor was obtained from a human donor who received an intestinal transplant. The V call is TRBV10-3, the J call TRBJ1-3; the D gene is possibly TRBD1 (5 bases). The sample in question was unstimulated CD4+ T cells sorted from spleen or lymph node cells, obtained before intestinal transplant. CDR3 nucleotide sequence: TGTGCCACCGAGACGTGGCAAGGGGCCGGAAACACCATATATTTT. Encoded protein: CATETWQGAGNTIYF.